In this sample, the clone carrying this T cell receptor beta chain turned up once. In germline, CDR1 is LNHDA, CDR2 SQIVND (reference sequence). This CDR3 is built from 18 residues. V was clipped by 3 bases and J by 0 bases; unmatched bases: 11. These data originate in a study of blood T cell repertoires in COVID-19. The repertoire was sequenced with immunoSEQ multiplex PCR; TCRdb's copy has only in-frame clones and lacks some. The sample has approximately 240,000 clones; 75% to 90% are singletons. The chain recombines TRBV19 with TRBJ1-5; 7 bases align to TRBD1. This TCR derives from a woman under 30 in a cohort exposed to, infected with or recovered from COVID-19 (not recorded which). Sequenced: PBMCs or T cells enriched from blood (not recorded which). Here the CDR3 DNA reads TGTGCCAGTAGTATTCGAGGGGGCGAAAGCTATAGCAATCAGCCCCAGCATTTT. This encodes CASSIRGGESYSNQPQHF.